Each of the 7 T cell receptor beta chains below was sequenced from the same sample in a study of blood T cell repertoires in COVID-19. The repertoire was sequenced with immunoSEQ multiplex PCR; TCRdb's copy has only in-frame clones and lacks some. The data hold approximately 100,000 clones, with more than 85% observed a single time. Sequencing input: peripheral blood. These TCRs come from a man in his fifties or sixties with acute or convalescent COVID-19.

The chain combines TRBV9 with TRBJ2-2, with 8 bases aligning to TRBD1. The CDR3 contains 20 residues. CDR1 SGDLS and CDR2 YYNGEE come from the germline V gene. After removal of 0 bases from V and 1 base from J, the junction contained 14 bases not matched to a gene. In nucleotides, the CDR3 is TGTGCCAGCAGCGTAGCTCCCCCCATCTTTGGGACAGGGAACACCGGGGAGCTGTTTTTT. Protein: CASSVAPPIFGTGNTGELFF.

This clone was recorded once. This chain joins TRBV5-1 and TRBJ2-7, with D perhaps matching TRBD1 (5 bases). The V end lost 3 bases, the J end lost 5 bases, and 9 bases lay between the germline ends. CDR1 is SGHRS and CDR2 is YFSETQ in the germline V gene. The CDR3 is 12 amino acids. The CDR3 sequence is CASSSAGNEQYF. The CDR3 region has the DNA TGCGCCAGCAGCTCGGCAGGGAACGAGCAGTACTTC.

This clone was seen just once. V and J are TRBV5-1 and TRBJ1-4; a possible D gene is TRBD1 (6 bases). CDR3 length: 15 residues. V shed 3 bases and J shed 7 bases, with 16 bases lying between them. Germline V lookup: CDR1 SGHRS, CDR2 YFSETQ. The CDR3 coding sequence is TGCGCCAGCAGCTCCGGGATACAGGACAGTGAAAAACTGTTTTTT. It codes for CASSSGIQDSEKLFF.

This chain connects TRBV24-1 to TRBJ1-2, with 10 bases matching TRBD1. Germline-derived CDR1 and CDR2 are KGHDR and SFDVKD. Trimming at V came to 4 bases and at J to 0 bases, leaving 7 bases not matched to a gene. The CDR3 contains 17 residues. DNA of the CDR3: TGTGCCACCAGTGACGCCGGGACAGGGGTCTCTAACTATGGCTACACCTTC. Its protein product is CATSDAGTGVSNYGYTF.

This clone has only one observation. The genes are TRBV13 and TRBJ1-2; D gene unclear. The CDR3 runs 14 residues. Germline V CDR1 and CDR2: PRHDT, FYEKMQ (reference sequence). With 4 bases removed from V and 1 base from J, the gap between germline ends came to 10 bases. The CDR3 loop is CASSSGSHNYGYTF. In DNA form, the CDR3 reads TGTGCCAGCAGCTCAGGTTCACATAACTATGGCTACACCTTC.

This clone was seen once. The CDR3 region is CASSKVREAGNIQYF. DNA of the CDR3: TGTGCCAGCAGCAAAGTCCGGGAGGCGGGGAACATTCAGTACTTC. This chain joins TRBV21-1 and TRBJ2-4; whether TRBD2, the table's D call, matches the DNA was not checked. TRBV21-1 is a pseudogene locus. The CDR3 is 15 residues long.

This chain joins TRBV5-1 and TRBJ1-4, with D maybe TRBD1 (5 bases). The CDR3 has 15 amino acids. V lost 0 bases, J lost 7 bases, and 13 bases lay in between. Per the germline V gene, CDR1 is SGHRS and CDR2 is YFSETQ. The CDR3 is CASSLAMGQGEKLFF. For the CDR3, the DNA is TGCGCCAGCAGCTTGGCCATGGGCCAGGGTGAAAAACTGTTTTTT.